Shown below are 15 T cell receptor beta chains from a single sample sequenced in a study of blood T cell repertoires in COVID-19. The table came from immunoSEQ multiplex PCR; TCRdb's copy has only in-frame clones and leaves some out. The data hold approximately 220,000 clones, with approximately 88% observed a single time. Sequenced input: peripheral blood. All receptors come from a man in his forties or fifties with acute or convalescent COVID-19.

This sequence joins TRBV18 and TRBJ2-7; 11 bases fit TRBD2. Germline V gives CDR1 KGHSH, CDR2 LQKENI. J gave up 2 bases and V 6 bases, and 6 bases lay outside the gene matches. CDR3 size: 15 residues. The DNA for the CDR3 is TGTGCCAGCTCCCTCACTAGCGGGGGAGCCTACGAGCAGTACTTC. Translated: CASSLTSGGAYEQYF. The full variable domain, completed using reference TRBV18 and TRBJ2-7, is NAGVMQNPRHLVRRRGQEARLRCSPMKGHSHVYWYRQLPEEGLKFMVYLQKENIIDESGMPKERFSAEFPKEGPSILRIQQVVRGDSAAYFCASSLTSGGAYEQYFGPGTRLTVT.

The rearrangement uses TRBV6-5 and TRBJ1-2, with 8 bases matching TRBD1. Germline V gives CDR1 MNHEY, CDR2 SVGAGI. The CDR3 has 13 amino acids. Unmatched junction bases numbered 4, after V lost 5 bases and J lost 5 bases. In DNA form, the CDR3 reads TGTGCCAGCAGTCCAGGGGGCGGTTATGGCTACACCTTC. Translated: CASSPGGGYGYTF.

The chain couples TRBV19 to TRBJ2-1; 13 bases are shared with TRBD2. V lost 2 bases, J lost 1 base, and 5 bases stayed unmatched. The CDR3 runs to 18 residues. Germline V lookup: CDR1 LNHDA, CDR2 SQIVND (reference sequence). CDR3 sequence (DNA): TGTGCCAGTAGTATATGGACTAGCGGGAGTGAATCCTACAATGAGCAGTTCTTC. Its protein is CASSIWTSGSESYNEQFF.

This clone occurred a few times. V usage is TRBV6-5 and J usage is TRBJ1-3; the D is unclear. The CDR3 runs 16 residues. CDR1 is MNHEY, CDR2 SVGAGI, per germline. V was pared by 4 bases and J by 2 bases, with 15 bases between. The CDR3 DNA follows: TGTGCCAGCAGTTCCCCTTCTCGTCCCCCTGGAAACACCATATATTTT. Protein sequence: CASSSPSRPPGNTIYF.

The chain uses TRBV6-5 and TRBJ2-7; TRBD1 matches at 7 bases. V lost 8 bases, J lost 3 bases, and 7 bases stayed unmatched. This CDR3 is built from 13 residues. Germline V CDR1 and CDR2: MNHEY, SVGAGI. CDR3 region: CASSIGQDYEQYF. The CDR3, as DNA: TGTGCCAGCTCAATTGGACAGGACTACGAGCAGTACTTC.

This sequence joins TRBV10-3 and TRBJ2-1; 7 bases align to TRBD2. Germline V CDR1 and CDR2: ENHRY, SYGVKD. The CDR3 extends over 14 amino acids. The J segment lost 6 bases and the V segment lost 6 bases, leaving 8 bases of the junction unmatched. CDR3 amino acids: CAIRGMGEGNEQFF. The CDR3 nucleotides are TGTGCCATCAGGGGGATGGGGGAGGGCAATGAGCAGTTCTTC.

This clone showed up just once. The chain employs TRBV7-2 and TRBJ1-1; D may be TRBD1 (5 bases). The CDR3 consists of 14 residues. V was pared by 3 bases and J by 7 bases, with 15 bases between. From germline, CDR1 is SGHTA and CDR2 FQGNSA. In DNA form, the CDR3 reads TGTGCCAGCAGCTTTAATGGAGGGGTGGTTGAAGCTTTCTTT. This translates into CASSFNGGVVEAFF.

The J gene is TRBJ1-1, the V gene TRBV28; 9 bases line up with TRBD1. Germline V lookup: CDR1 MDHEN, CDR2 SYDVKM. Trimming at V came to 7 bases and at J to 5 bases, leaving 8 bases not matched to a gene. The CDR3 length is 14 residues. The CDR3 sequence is CASILQGARTEAFF. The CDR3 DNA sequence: TGTGCCAGCATCCTACAGGGGGCGCGAACTGAAGCTTTCTTT. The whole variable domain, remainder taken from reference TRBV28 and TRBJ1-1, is DVKVTQSSRYLVKRTGEKVFLECVQDMDHENMFWYRQDPGLGLRLIYFSYDVKMKEKGDIPEGYSVSREKKERFSLILESASTNQTSMYLCASILQGARTEAFFGQGTRLTVV.

As DNA, the CDR3 is TGTGCCATCAGTGTTGTAGGGGGAAACAGACAAACTGAAGCTTTCTTT. Translating it yields CAISVVGGNRQTEAFF. The chain uses TRBV10-3 and TRBJ1-1; TRBD1 might be the D (6 bases). CDR3 length: 16 amino acids. The V gene lost 4 bases and the J gene lost 5 bases, with 20 bases spanning the gap. Germline CDR1 ENHRY, CDR2 SYGVKD.

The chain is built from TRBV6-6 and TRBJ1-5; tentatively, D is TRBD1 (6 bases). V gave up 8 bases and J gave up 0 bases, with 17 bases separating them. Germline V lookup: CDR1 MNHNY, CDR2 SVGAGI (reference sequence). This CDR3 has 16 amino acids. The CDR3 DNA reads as TGTGCCAGCTCGGGGACACGGACCTATAGCAATCAGCCCCAGCATTTT. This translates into CASSGTRTYSNQPQHF.

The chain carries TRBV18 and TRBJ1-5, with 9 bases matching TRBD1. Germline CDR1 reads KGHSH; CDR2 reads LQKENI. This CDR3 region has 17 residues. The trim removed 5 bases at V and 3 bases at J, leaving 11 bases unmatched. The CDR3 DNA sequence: TGTGCCAGCTCAGGAGGGACAGGGAGAGGTAACAATCAGCCCCAGCATTTT. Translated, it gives CASSGGTGRGNNQPQHF.

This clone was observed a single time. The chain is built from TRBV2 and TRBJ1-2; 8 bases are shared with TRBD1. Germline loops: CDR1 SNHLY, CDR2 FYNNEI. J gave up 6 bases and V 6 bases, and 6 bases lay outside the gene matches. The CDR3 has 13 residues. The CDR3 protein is CASSLGQANGYTF. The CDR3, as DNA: TGTGCCAGCAGCCTGGGACAGGCAAATGGCTACACCTTC.

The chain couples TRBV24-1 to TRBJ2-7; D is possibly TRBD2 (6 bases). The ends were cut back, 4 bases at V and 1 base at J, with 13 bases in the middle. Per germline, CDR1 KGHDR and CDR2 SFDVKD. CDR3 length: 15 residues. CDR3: CATSDFRDSSYEQYF. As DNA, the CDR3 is TGTGCCACCAGTGACTTCCGGGACTCATCCTACGAGCAGTACTTC.

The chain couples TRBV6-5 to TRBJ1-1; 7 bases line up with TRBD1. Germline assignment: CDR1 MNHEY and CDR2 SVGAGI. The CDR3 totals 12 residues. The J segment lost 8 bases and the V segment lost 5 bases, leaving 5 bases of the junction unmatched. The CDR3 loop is CASSPWDREAFF. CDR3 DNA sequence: TGTGCCAGCAGTCCGTGGGACAGAGAAGCTTTCTTT.

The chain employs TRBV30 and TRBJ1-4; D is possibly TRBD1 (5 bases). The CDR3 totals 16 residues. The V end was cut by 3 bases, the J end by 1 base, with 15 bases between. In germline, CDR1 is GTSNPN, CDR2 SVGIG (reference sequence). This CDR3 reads CAWSDHGALTNEKLFF. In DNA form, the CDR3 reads TGTGCCTGGAGCGACCATGGGGCGCTAACTAATGAAAAACTGTTTTTT.